Listed below are T cell receptor beta chains from one sample, sequenced in a study of tumor T cells in aggressive B-cell lymphoma. Clones were read by immunoSEQ multiplex PCR, and TCRdb kept only the in-frame ones, dropping some. The sample contains 2,000 to 2,500 clones, approximately 91% of which appear only once. The sequencing sample was made of tumor tissue. The receptors shown here come from an adult with diffuse large B cell lymphoma. Both conserved end residues are part of each CDR3. The D gene is left open where the match is weak. Clone size, where shown, is once, few, many, or a class for clones that have expanded.

NA	NA	TRBJ2-3	TRBV30	CAWRLDSRFRPLTDTQYF	TGTGCCTGGAGATTGGACAGCCGATTCCGACCTCTCACAGATACGCAGTATTTT
NA	NA	TRBJ1-5	TRBV6-6	CASSFEREPQHF	TGTGCCAGCAGTTTCGAGAGAGAGCCCCAGCATTTT
NA	NA	TRBJ1-1	TRBV5-6	CASSLPGGTEAFF	TGTGCTAGCAGCTTGCCCGGGGGCACTGAAGCTTTCTTT
NA	NA	TRBJ1-4	TRBV7-2	CASSFQGSGAEKLFF	TGTGCCAGCAGCTTCCAGGGTTCCGGAGCTGAAAAACTGTTTTTT
NA	TRBD2	TRBJ2-7	TRBV15	CATSSMPGGEQYF	TGTGCCACCAGCAGCATGCCGGGGGGGGAGCAGTACTTC
few	TRBD2	TRBJ2-3	TRBV27	CASRPLGGGAGDTQYF	TGTGCCAGCAGACCTTTAGGCGGGGGGGCCGGAGATACGCAGTATTTT
NA	TRBD1	TRBJ2-1	TRBV13	CASTLGQGGYNEQFF	TGTGCCAGCACCTTGGGACAGGGGGGGTACAATGAGCAGTTCTTC
NA	NA	TRBJ2-1	TRBV6-1	CASSLSVNNEQFF	TGTGCCAGCAGTCTTAGCGTTAACAATGAGCAGTTCTTC
once	TRBD2	TRBJ2-1	TRBV18	CASHPGGNEQFF	TGTGCCAGTCACCCGGGAGGGAATGAGCAGTTCTTC
NA	NA	TRBJ2-5	TRBV10-3	CAISDFGQKETQYF	TGTGCCATCAGTGACTTCGGACAGAAAGAGACCCAGTACTTC
NA	NA	TRBJ1-1	TRBV5-6	CASSLGSRHLDFF	TGTGCCAGCAGCTTGGGGAGTAGGCACCTTGATTTCTTT
NA	NA	TRBJ1-2	TRBV5-1	CASSSGGAGPGYTF	TGCGCCAGCAGCTCCGGGGGTGCAGGACCTGGCTACACCTTC
NA	NA	TRBJ2-1	TRBV27	CASSSTGQLSYNEQFF	TGTGCCAGCAGTTCCACAGGTCAGCTCTCCTACAATGAGCAGTTCTTC
NA	NA	TRBJ1-6	TRBV2	CATSGGRNSPLHF	TGTGCTACCAGCGGGGGGAGAAATTCACCCCTCCACTTT
NA	TRBD2	TRBJ2-1	TRBV5-1	CASSRDYPGGNEQFF	TGCGCCAGCAGCCGGGACTACCCGGGGGGCAATGAGCAGTTCTTC
once	NA	TRBJ2-5	TRBV7-8	CASSLAGETQYF	TGTGCCAGCAGCTTAGCCGGAGAGACCCAGTACTTC
NA	NA	TRBJ1-2	TRBV7-8	CASSLDTRGRGWVGYTF	TGTGCCAGCAGCTTAGACACGCGGGGTAGGGGTTGGGTTGGCTACACCTTC
NA	NA	TRBJ1-1	TRBV7-8	CASSSDSNTEAFF	TGTGCCAGCAGCTCTGACAGTAACACTGAAGCTTTCTTT
NA	NA	TRBJ1-1	TRBV25-1	CASSQSSDRRTEAFF	TGTGCCAGCAGTCAGTCCTCCGACAGGAGGACTGAAGCTTTCTTT
once	NA	TRBJ2-1	TRBV29-1	CSVSKGGVEQFF	TGCAGCGTCTCAAAGGGGGGGGTGGAGCAGTTCTTC
NA	NA	TRBJ2-2	TRBV11-2	CASTPRAGASTGELFF	TGTGCCAGCACCCCAAGGGCAGGGGCCAGCACCGGGGAGCTGTTTTTT
NA	TRBD2	TRBJ2-1	TRBV9	CASSVGASGRVARFDEQFF	TGTGCCAGCAGCGTAGGGGCTAGCGGGAGAGTCGCGAGGTTCGATGAGCAGTTCTTC
once	NA	TRBJ1-1	TRBV5-6	CASSLGRSGTEAFF	TGTGCCAGCAGCTTGGGGAGGTCGGGCACTGAAGCTTTCTTT
NA	TRBD2	TRBJ2-3	TRBV29-1	CSVLSGDTDTQYF	TGCAGCGTCCTCAGCGGGGACACAGATACGCAGTATTTT
NA	TRBD1	TRBJ2-7	TRBV19	CASSIAGTGIYEQYF	TGTGCCAGTAGTATCGCCGGGACAGGGATCTACGAGCAGTACTTC
NA	NA	TRBJ1-2	TRBV6-6	CASSYSRENYGYTF	TGTGCCAGCAGTTACTCGAGGGAAAACTATGGCTACACCTTC
NA	TRBD1	TRBJ2-3	TRBV7-2	CASSLQGEYTDTQYF	TGTGCCAGCAGTTTACAGGGGGAATACACAGATACGCAGTATTTT
NA	TRBD1	TRBJ1-1	TRBV4-1	CASRPSGGTEAFF	TGCGCCAGCAGACCTTCAGGGGGCACTGAAGCTTTCTTT
NA	TRBD2	TRBJ2-2	TRBV9	CASSVGLAGNTGELFF	TGTGCCAGCAGCGTAGGGCTAGCGGGAAACACCGGGGAGCTGTTTTTT
NA	TRBD1	TRBJ2-7	TRBV5-6	CASSWGTGNEQYF	TGTGCCAGCAGCTGGGGGACAGGTAACGAGCAGTACTTC
NA	TRBD2	TRBJ2-3	TRBV19	CASSGGRAVDTQYF	TGTGCCAGTAGTGGCGGGAGGGCCGTAGATACGCAGTATTTT
NA	TRBD1	TRBJ2-1	TRBV9	CASSVAPTGAAYNEQFF	TGTGCCAGCAGCGTAGCCCCCACAGGGGCCGCTTACAATGAGCAGTTCTTC
NA	TRBD2	TRBJ2-5	TRBV7-2	CASSLVASGGIETQYF	TGTGCCAGCAGCTTAGTTGCTAGCGGGGGGATTGAGACCCAGTACTTC
few	NA	TRBJ1-2	TRBV5-4	CASSVRGVRGYGYTF	TGTGCCAGCAGCGTTCGTGGGGTAAGGGGCTATGGCTACACCTTC
NA	TRBD2	TRBJ2-1	TRBV30	CAWSSGTSRKFF	TGTGCCTGGAGTTCCGGGACTAGCCGTAAGTTCTTC
NA	TRBD1	TRBJ1-1	TRBV28	CASSFVLPGGPNTEAFF	TGTGCCAGCAGTTTTGTCCTCCCAGGGGGCCCGAACACTGAAGCTTTCTTT
NA	NA	TRBJ2-1	TRBV4-2	CASSQAKGSLRDNEQFF	TGTGCCAGCAGCCAAGCGAAGGGGTCCCTTAGGGACAATGAGCAGTTCTTC
once	NA	TRBJ2-7	TRBV25-1	CASSDRPHEQYF	TGTGCCAGCAGTGACAGGCCCCACGAGCAGTACTTC
NA	NA	TRBJ2-7	TRBV30	CAWSDLGGYEQYF	TGTGCCTGGAGTGATCTAGGCGGCTACGAGCAGTACTTC
few	NA	TRBJ2-1	TRBV4-1	CASSQNSNSYNEQFF	TGCGCCAGCAGCCAGAACTCTAACTCCTACAATGAGCAGTTCTTC
NA	NA	TRBJ1-1	TRBV28	CASRDYTEAFF	TGTGCCAGCAGAGACTACACTGAAGCTTTCTTT
NA	NA	TRBJ1-1	TRBV7-9	CASSLGDGTEAFF	TGTGCCAGCAGCCTAGGAGATGGCACTGAAGCTTTCTTT
NA	NA	TRBJ1-1	TRBV7-2	CASSLVGGNTEAFF	TGTGCCAGCAGCTTAGTGGGGGGGAACACTGAAGCTTTCTTT
NA	TRBD2	TRBJ2-3	TRBV27	CASKAGGPVDTQYF	TGTGCCAGCAAAGCGGGGGGGCCCGTAGATACGCAGTATTTT
NA	TRBD1	TRBJ1-2	TRBV2	CASSEDRVSGGYTF	TGTGCCAGCAGCGAGGACAGGGTTTCGGGTGGCTATACCTTC
NA	TRBD1	TRBJ1-2	TRBV19	CASSPRPGQGYGYTF	TGTGCCAGTAGTCCCCGTCCGGGACAGGGGTATGGCTACACCTTC
NA	NA	TRBJ2-5	TRBV4-1	CASSQDEVDSLVEQYF	TGCGCCAGCAGCCAAGATGAAGTGGACAGCCTAGTGGAGCAGTACTTC
once	TRBD1	TRBJ1-1	TRBV10-1	CASSARTGGDMAEAFF	TGCGCCAGCAGTGCAAGGACAGGGGGCGATATGGCTGAAGCTTTCTTT
NA	NA	TRBJ2-7	TRBV19	CASGWAPYEQYF	TGTGCCAGTGGCTGGGCCCCGTACGAGCAGTACTTC
NA	TRBD2	TRBJ2-3	TRBV4-3	CASSQEWGGLAGTSDTQYF	TGCGCCAGCAGCCAAGAATGGGGGGGACTAGCGGGAACCTCAGATACGCAGTATTTT
NA	TRBD1	TRBJ1-6	TRBV7-9	CANKNRGDHSPLHF	TGTGCCAACAAGAACAGGGGTGATCATTCACCCCTCCACTTT
NA	TRBD1	TRBJ2-7	TRBV5-4	CASSPGRGTGVSEQYF	TGTGCCAGCAGCCCTGGTCGGGGAACAGGGGTCTCCGAGCAGTACTTC